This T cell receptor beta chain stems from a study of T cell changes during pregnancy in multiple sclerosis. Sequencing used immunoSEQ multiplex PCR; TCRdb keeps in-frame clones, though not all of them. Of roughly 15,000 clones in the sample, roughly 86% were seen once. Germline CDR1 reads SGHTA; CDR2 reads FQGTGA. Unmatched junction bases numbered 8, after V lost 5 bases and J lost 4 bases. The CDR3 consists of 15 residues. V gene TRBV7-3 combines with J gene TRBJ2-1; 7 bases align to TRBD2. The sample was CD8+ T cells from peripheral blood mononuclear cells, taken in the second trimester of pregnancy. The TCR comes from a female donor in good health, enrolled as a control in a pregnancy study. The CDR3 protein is CASSPMGAGYNEQFF. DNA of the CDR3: TGTGCCAGCAGCCCCATGGGAGCGGGGTACAATGAGCAGTTCTTC.